This T cell receptor (beta chain) was captured in a study of T cells in localized non-small cell lung cancer. Study results and caveats: Adjacent lung tissue had a median roughly 52 of the top 100 clones found in the tumor. There was higher T cell clonality in uninvolved adjacent lung than in tumor, and it was highest there.

Germline V gene sequence: CDR1 MDHEN, CDR2 SYDVKM. This CDR3 has 13 amino acids. V lost 5 bases and J lost 7, with 15 bases in between. TCRdb's table, derived via immunoSEQ multiplex PCR, lists solely in-frame clones and lacks some. In the table there are about 7,600 clones, approximately 59% of which are singletons. This clone was recorded a few times. Its antigen remains unknown. The material was lymph node tissue, obtained before any cancer treatment. The receptor was isolated from a male donor aged 60 or over with stage I squamous cell lung carcinoma. The chain carries TRBV28 and TRBJ2-7, with D perhaps matching TRBD1 (6 bases). The CDR3: CASSRQALREQYF. DNA of the CDR3: TGTGCCAGCAGTCGACAGGCCCTTAGAGAGCAGTACTTC.